The present T cell receptor beta chain was sequenced within a study of OX40 agonist ivuxolimab in advanced cancers. Study at large: Patients were treated with intravenous ivuxolimab, dosed at 0.01 to 10 mg/kg and infused every 2 weeks. Dose-escalation patients were diagnosed with hepatocellular carcinoma, melanoma, renal cell cancer or head and neck cancer. Study-level points and caveats: Partial responders treated at 0.1-3.0 mg/kg exhibited clonal expansion among the lowest measured. CD8+ T cells showed, on average, more clonal expansion than CD4+ cells.

About this clone itself: No antigen is known for it.

Measured with immunoSEQ multiplex PCR; TCRdb has only the in-frame clones, and not every one. Of over 90,000 clones detected, approximately 90% appear once; the ten largest clones hold less than 2%. Trimming took 6 bases from V and 5 from J; bases not matched to a gene: 7. The CDR3 is made up of 14 amino acids. CDR1 and CDR2 from the germline V gene are MNHEY and SMNVEV (reference sequence). This receptor was taken from an adult with an advanced solid tumor such as melanoma, head and neck, liver or kidney cancer. The chain carries TRBV27 and TRBJ1-5; 7 bases map to TRBD1. Here the sequenced sample was CD4+ or CD8+ T cells sorted from blood, taken in a trial of the OX40 agonist ivuxolimab. The DNA of the CDR3 is TGTGCCAGCAGACGGAACAGGGGTGATCAGCCCCAGCATTTT. It is translated as CASRRNRGDQPQHF.